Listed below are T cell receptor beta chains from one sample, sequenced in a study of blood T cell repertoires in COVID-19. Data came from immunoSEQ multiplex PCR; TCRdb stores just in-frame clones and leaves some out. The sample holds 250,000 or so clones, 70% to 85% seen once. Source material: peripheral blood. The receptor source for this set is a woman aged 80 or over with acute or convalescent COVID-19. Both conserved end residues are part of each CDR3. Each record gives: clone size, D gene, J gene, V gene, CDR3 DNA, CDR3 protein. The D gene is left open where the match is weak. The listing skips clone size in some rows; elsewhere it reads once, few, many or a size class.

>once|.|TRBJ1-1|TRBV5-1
TGCGCCAGCAGCGCCCAGACAGGGAACACTGAAGCTTTCTTT
CASSAQTGNTEAFF
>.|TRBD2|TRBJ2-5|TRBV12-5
TGTGCTAGTGCCTTGACTAGCTACGAGACCCAGTACTTC
CASALTSYETQYF
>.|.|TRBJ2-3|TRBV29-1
TGCAGCGCACGGAGGGTCGGGACTGCAGATACGCAGTATTTT
CSARRVGTADTQYF
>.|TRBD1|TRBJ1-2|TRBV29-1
TGCAGCGTTGACACGGGGATGGACAGGGAGGTTTATGGCTACACCTTC
CSVDTGMDREVYGYTF
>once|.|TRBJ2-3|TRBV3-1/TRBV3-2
TGTGCCAGCATGGGGGGGCTCACGCAGTATTTT
CASMGGLTQYF
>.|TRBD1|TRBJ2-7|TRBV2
TGTGCCAGCATCCCAGACAGGGGGTCACAGTACGAGCAGTACTTC
CASIPDRGSQYEQYF
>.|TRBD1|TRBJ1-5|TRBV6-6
TGTGCCAGCCGAGGGTCCCGGGACAGGGACAATCAGCCCCAGCATTTT
CASRGSRDRDNQPQHF
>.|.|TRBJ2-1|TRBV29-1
TGCAGCGCCAGGACTCCTACCGGTTACAATGAGCAGTTCTTC
CSARTPTGYNEQFF
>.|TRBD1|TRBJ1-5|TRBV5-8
TGTGCCAGCAGCTCCGGGACAGGGGGCGATCAGCCCCAGCATTTT
CASSSGTGGDQPQHF
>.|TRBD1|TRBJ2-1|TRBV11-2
TGTGCCAGCAGCCCAGGGGGCAGGGAGTACAATGAGCAGTTCTTC
CASSPGGREYNEQFF
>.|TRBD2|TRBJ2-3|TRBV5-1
TGCGCCAGCAGCACCCGGACTAGCGGGGGACCGAGGACGCAGTATTTT
CASSTRTSGGPRTQYF
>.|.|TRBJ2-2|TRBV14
TGTGCCAGCAGCCAAGAAGGACTCCGCACCGGGGAGCTGTTTTTT
CASSQEGLRTGELFF
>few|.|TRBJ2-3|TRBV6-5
TGTGCCAGCAGTAGGGCAGGGAATACTCCCGATACGCAGTATTTT
CASSRAGNTPDTQYF
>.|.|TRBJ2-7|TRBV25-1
TGTGCCAGCAGTGAATCCCTCTTCCCCTACGAGCAGTACTTC
CASSESLFPYEQYF
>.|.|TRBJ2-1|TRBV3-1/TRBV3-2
TGTGCCAGCAGCCAAGTATCCAAACGGGATGAGCAGTTCTTC
CASSQVSKRDEQFF
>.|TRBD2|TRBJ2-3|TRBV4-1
TGCGCCAGCAGCGTAGCGGGGCCTTTCACAGATACGCAGTATTTT
CASSVAGPFTDTQYF
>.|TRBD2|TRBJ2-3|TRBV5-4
TGTGCCAGCAGCTTGGTGGGAGGGCGTCCAGATACGCAGTATTTT
CASSLVGGRPDTQYF
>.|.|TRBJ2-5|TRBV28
TGTGCCAGCAGTTTCGGGGGACAAGAGACCCAGTACTTC
CASSFGGQETQYF
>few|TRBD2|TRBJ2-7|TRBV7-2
TGTGCCAGCAGCTTGACGGGACTAGTTTCCTACGAGCAGTACTTC
CASSLTGLVSYEQYF
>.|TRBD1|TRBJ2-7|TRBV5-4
TGTGCCAGCAGCGCCGGGACAGTCTCCTACGAGCAGTACTTC
CASSAGTVSYEQYF
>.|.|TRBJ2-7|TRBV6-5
TGTGCCAGCAGAGCCAAAACCGCAAATCCCTACGAGCAGTACTTC
CASRAKTANPYEQYF
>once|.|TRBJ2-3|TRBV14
TGTGCCAGCAGCCAAGACAGGGGAGGGTTTCAGGATACGCAGTATTTT
CASSQDRGGFQDTQYF
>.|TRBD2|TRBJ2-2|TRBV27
TGTGCCAGCAGTAAGGGACTAGCGGAAACTAACACCGGGGAGCTGTTTTTT
CASSKGLAETNTGELFF
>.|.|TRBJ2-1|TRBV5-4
TGTGCCAGCACCCGCGGGCCCGGCTACAATGAGCAGTTCTTC
CASTRGPGYNEQFF
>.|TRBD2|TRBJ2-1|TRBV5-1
TGCGCCAGCAGCTTGGCGGGGACTAGTTGGGCGGGAGACGATGAGCAGTTCTTC
CASSLAGTSWAGDDEQFF